Following are 7 T cell receptor beta chains from one sample sequenced in a study of memory CD4+ T cells and cytomegalovirus serostatus. TCRdb's table, derived via immunoSEQ multiplex PCR, lists solely in-frame clones and lacks some. The sample carries approximately 61,000 clones, around 80% recorded once. The sort gate was single viable CD3+CD4+CD8-CD45RO+ cells for memory CD4+ T cells. The sample was memory CD4+ T cells from blood. The receptors were sampled from an adult in good health and CMV-seronegative. Some clones in this sample may be carry-over from other donors' samples.

The chain has TRBV9 and TRBJ2-5; D is perhaps TRBD2 (5 bases). V was trimmed by 4 bases and J by 1 base, leaving 20 bases between them. Germline CDR1 is SGDLS and CDR2 is YYNGEE. This CDR3 region has 17 residues. The CDR3 DNA reads TGTGCCAGCAGCCCCCGGGTAGGAGGAGGACGCCAAGAGACCCAGTACTTC. Translated: CASSPRVGGGRQETQYF.

The chain couples TRBV2 to TRBJ1-1, with a possible D match to TRBD1 (6 bases). V was shortened by 7 bases and J by 4 bases, with 10 bases between the two germline ends. The germline CDR1 and CDR2 sequences are SNHLY and FYNNEI. This CDR3 is 12 amino acids long. The CDR3: CASNWGPTEAFF. The DNA for the CDR3 is TGTGCCAGCAATTGGGGGCCCACTGAAGCTTTCTTT. Full variable domain (outside the CDR3, taken from reference TRBV2 and TRBJ1-1): EPEVTQTPSHQVTQMGQEVILRCVPISNHLYFYWYRQILGQKVEFLVSFYNNEISEKSEIFDDQFSVERPDGSNFTLKIRSTKLEDSAMYFCASNWGPTEAFFGQGTRLTVV.

The chain combines TRBV5-1 with TRBJ2-3; D uncertain. V lost 3 bases and J 2 bases, leaving 4 bases between the germline ends. Germline V gene lookup returns CDR1 SGHRS and CDR2 YFSETQ. This CDR3 has 12 amino acids. CDR3 in DNA: TGCGCCAGCAGCTCCAACACAGATACGCAGTATTTT. This sequence encodes CASSSNTDTQYF.

This clone was observed a few times. The chain recombines TRBV6-6 with TRBJ2-5; D is ambiguous. Germline-derived CDR1 and CDR2 are MNHNY and SVGAGI (reference sequence). The CDR3 length is 13 residues. V lost 2 bases to trimming and J lost 2 bases, with 6 bases between them. CDR3 region: CASSYKGQETQYF. The CDR3 DNA reads TGTGCCAGCAGTTACAAGGGTCAAGAGACCCAGTACTTC.

This clone has only a few counts. This chain uses TRBV10-3 with TRBJ2-1; 9 bases are shared with TRBD2. The ends lost 2 bases at V and 9 bases at J; junction bases unmatched: 11. The length of the CDR3 is 16 residues. The V gene's germline CDR1 is ENHRY and CDR2 SYGVKD. CDR3 loop: CAISEAGASGTGEQFF. As DNA, the CDR3 is TGTGCCATCAGTGAGGCTGGGGCTAGCGGGACGGGTGAGCAGTTCTTC.

The chain uses TRBV5-4 and TRBJ1-1; tentatively, D is TRBD1 (5 bases). This CDR3 has 14 residues. Per the germline V gene, CDR1 is SGHNT and CDR2 is YYREEE (reference sequence). V was pared by 4 bases and J by 5 bases, with 15 bases between. For the CDR3, the DNA is TGTGCCAGCAGCCCCAGAGAGGGGAGGACTGAAGCTTTCTTT. This gives the protein CASSPREGRTEAFF.

The CDR3 DNA reads TGTGCCAGCATGCGGACAGAGCTGCTAATGAATGAAAAACTGTTTTTT. Its protein is CASMRTELLMNEKLFF. This chain uses TRBV2 with TRBJ1-4, with a possible D match to TRBD1 (6 bases). Germline values: CDR1 SNHLY, CDR2 FYNNEI. V was cut by 7 bases and J by 5 bases, with 20 bases left in between. The length of the CDR3 is 16 residues.